The source of this TCR beta chain is a study of regulatory T cells in long-lasting Graves disease. Study-level points and caveats: Among samples with persistent disease, TRBV28, TRBJ1-2 and TRBJ2-5 were favored.

The sample's time point: newly diagnosed GD, antithyroid drugs for less than 3 months. The TCR library used RNA extracted from PBMCs. Construction of the TCR beta libraries employed iRepertoire HTBI primers in conjunction with Arm-PCR of CDR3 regions. TCRdb recomputed calls from the multiplex PCR reads with MiXCR, one row per CDR3 protein. The repertoire consists of 550,000 to 700,000 distinct CDR3 sequences, with about 16% occurring once and the leading ten covering around 11%. Per germline, CDR1 SEHNR and CDR2 FQNEAQ (reference sequence). This CDR3 is built from 14 residues. Deletions cut 5 bases from V and 12 bases from J, with 20 bases between. In regard to this clonotype: As yet, its antigen is unknown.

These same data were also listed under a study on T cells in Graves' hyperthyroidism and ophthalmopathy.

The rearrangement links TRBV7-9 to TRBJ2-1; D is unresolved. The source material was peripheral blood mononuclear cells (PBMCs), sampled at new diagnosis, from a patient treated with antithyroid drugs. This sequence was found in a young man with Graves disease. In nucleotides, the CDR3 is TGTGCCAGCAGCACTAATGGCCTAGGAAAAGCGCAGTTCTTC. Encoded protein: CASSTNGLGKAQFF.